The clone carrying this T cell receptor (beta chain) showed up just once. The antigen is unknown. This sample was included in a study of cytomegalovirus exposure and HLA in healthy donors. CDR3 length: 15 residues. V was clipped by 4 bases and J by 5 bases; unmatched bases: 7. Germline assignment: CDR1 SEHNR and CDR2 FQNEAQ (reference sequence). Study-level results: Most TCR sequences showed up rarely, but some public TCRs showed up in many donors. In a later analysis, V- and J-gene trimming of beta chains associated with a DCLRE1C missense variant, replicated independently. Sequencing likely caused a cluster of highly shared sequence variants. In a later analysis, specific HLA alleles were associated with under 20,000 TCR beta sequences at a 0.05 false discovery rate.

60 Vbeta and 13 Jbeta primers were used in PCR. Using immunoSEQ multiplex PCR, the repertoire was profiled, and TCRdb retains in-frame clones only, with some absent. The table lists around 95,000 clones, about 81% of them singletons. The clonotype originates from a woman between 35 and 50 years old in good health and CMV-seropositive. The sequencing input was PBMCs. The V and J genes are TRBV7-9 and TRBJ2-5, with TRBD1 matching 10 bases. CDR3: CASSSGQGRWETQYF. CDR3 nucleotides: TGTGCCAGCAGCTCGGGACAGGGGAGGTGGGAGACCCAGTACTTC.